What follows are 9 T cell receptor beta chains derived from one specimen sequenced in a study of T cells in Graves' hyperthyroidism and ophthalmopathy. TCR beta CDR3 regions were amplified from RNA. First-round RT-PCR with HTBI primers amplified the TCR CDR3 region. TCRdb re-analysed the multiplex PCR reads in MiXCR, keeping a single row per CDR3 protein. The repertoire has about 280,000 distinct CDR3 sequences, less than 30% of them found once; the top ten carry about 25%. Material for sequencing was blood. These receptors all stem from a man aged 35-49 years with Graves' hyperthyroidism that later progressed to Graves' ophthalmopathy.

This clonotype occurred many times. This chain links TRBV6-5 with TRBJ1-5; D is unclear. Germline CDR1 reads MNHEY; CDR2 reads SVGAGI. Between the trimmed V and J ends, which lost 2 bases and 0 bases, there was a span of 11 bases. There are 16 residues in the CDR3. The CDR3 DNA sequence: TGTGCCAGCAGTTACGGTCGGGGTGGTAGCAATCAGCCCCAGCATTTT. Its translation is CASSYGRGGSNQPQHF.

For the CDR3, the DNA is TGTGCCAGCAGCCCCAGTGGGGGTCTCCTGTCGGATACGCAGTATTTT. This encodes CASSPSGGLLSDTQYF. The rearrangement links TRBV9 to TRBJ2-3, with D possibly being TRBD1 or TRBD2 (5 bases each). Germline V CDR1 and CDR2: SGDLS, YYNGEE. Trimming cost V 4 bases and J 6 bases, with 21 bases left between them. The CDR3 is 16 residues long.

This clonotype appeared many times. The chain couples TRBV27 to TRBJ2-2; TRBD1 might be the D (6 bases). Trimming took off 5 bases at V and 5 bases at J, with 12 bases between the two ends. CDR1 and CDR2 from the germline V gene are MNHEY and SMNVEV (reference sequence). CDR3 size: 14 residues. The CDR3 spells CASSRDISTGELFF. Written as DNA, the CDR3 is TGTGCCAGCAGTCGGGACATCTCAACCGGGGAGCTGTTTTTT.

This clonotype was picked up many times. The chain employs TRBV7-8 and TRBJ2-7; D is possibly TRBD1 (5 bases). Looked up from germline, CDR1 is SGHVS and CDR2 is FQNEAQ. CDR3 length equals 16 residues. V was shortened by 2 bases and J by 2 bases, with 16 bases between the two germline ends. CDR3 residues: CASSLPPPREAYEQYF. CDR3 in DNA: TGTGCCAGCAGCTTACCTCCTCCCAGGGAAGCCTACGAGCAGTACTTC.

This clonotype was detected a few times. The chain has TRBV6-5 and TRBJ2-7, with 7 bases that match TRBD1. Germline V CDR1 and CDR2: MNHEY, SVGAGI. The CDR3 contains 14 residues. V shed 4 bases and J 3 bases; nucleotides not matched to a gene: 6. Written as DNA, the CDR3 is TGTGCCAGCAGTTCCGGGACAGCCGTCTACGAGCAGTACTTC. Its translation: CASSSGTAVYEQYF.

This clonotype was detected many times. The rearrangement uses TRBV13 and TRBJ2-7, with D perhaps matching TRBD1 or TRBD2 (5 bases each). With 4 bases removed from V and 7 bases from J, the gap between germline ends came to 20 bases. Germline assignment: CDR1 PRHDT and CDR2 FYEKMQ (reference sequence). CDR3 length: 15 residues. The CDR3 bases are TGTGCCAGCAGCTCGGACCGGGACCCAAAGTTGGAGCAGTACTTC. Its protein product is CASSSDRDPKLEQYF.

This clonotype was found many times. This CDR3 is CATGLLFGYEQYF. For the CDR3, the DNA is TGTGCCACGGGACTCCTTTTCGGTTACGAGCAGTACTTC. The chain has TRBV6-2 or TRBV6-3 and TRBJ2-7; D is perhaps TRBD2 (6 bases). V lost 10 bases to trimming and J lost 4 bases, with 17 bases between them. The CDR3 has 13 amino acids. Germline V lookup: CDR1 MNHEY, CDR2 SVGEGT.

This chain links TRBV20-1 with TRBJ2-7, with 10 bases fitting TRBD2. CDR3 size: 15 residues. The V gene end was trimmed by 5 bases and the J gene end by 2 bases; junction bases not matched to a gene: 9. The V gene's germline CDR1 is DFQATT and CDR2 SNEGSKA (reference sequence). CDR3 sequence (DNA): TGCAGTGCTCCCGAGGTAGCGGGAGGAGCCTACGAGCAGTACTTC. Protein: CSAPEVAGGAYEQYF.

This chain joins TRBV25-1 and TRBJ1-5, with a possible D match to TRBD1 (6 bases). V lost 2 bases, J lost 5 bases, and 7 bases lay in between. This CDR3 region has 13 residues. CDR1 is MGHDK, CDR2 SYGVNS, per germline. This chain's CDR3 is CASSEQGYQPQHF. The CDR3 DNA reads TGTGCCAGCAGTGAACAGGGGTATCAGCCCCAGCATTTT.